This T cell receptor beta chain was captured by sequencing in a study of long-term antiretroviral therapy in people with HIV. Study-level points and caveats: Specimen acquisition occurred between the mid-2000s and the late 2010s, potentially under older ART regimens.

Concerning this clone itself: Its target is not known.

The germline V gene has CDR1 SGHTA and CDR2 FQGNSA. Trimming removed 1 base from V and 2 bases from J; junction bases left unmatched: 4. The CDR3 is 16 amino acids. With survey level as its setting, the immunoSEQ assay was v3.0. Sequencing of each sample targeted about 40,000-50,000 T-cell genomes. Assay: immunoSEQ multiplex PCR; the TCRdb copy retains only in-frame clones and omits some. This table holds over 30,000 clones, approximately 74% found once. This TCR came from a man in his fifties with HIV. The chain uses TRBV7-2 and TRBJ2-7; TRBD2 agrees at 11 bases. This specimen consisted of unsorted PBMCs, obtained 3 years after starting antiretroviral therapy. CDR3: CASSLDRLAGPYEQYF. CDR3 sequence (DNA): TGTGCCAGCAGCTTAGATAGACTAGCGGGGCCCTACGAGCAGTACTTC.